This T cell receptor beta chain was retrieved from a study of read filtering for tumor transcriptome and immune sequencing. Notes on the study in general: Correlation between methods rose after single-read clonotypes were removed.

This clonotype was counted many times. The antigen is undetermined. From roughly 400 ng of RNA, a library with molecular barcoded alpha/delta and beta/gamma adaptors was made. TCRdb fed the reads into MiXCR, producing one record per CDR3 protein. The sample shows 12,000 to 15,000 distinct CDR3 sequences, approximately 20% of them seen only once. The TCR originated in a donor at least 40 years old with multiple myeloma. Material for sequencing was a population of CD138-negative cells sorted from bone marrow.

The CDR3 region has the DNA TGTGCCAGCCAGGGACAGGGCGCATACAATGAGCAGTTCTTC. Encoded protein: CASQGQGAYNEQFF. This chain links TRBV12-3 or TRBV12-4 with TRBJ2-1; 9 nucleotides align to TRBD1. The V gene end was trimmed by 8 bases and the J gene end by 4 bases; junction bases not matched to a gene: 6. The CDR3 extends over 14 amino acids.